This is a list of T cell receptor beta chains from one sample in a study of T cells in Graves' hyperthyroidism and ophthalmopathy. TCRdb redid the calling of the multiplex PCR reads with MiXCR, one entry per CDR3 protein. The data contain some 510,000 distinct CDR3 sequences, about 20% of them seen just once; the ten biggest clones take up 26%. Sequencing was done on a sample of blood. All receptors come from a man between 18 and 29 years old with Graves' hyperthyroidism. The CDR3 runs from the conserved cysteine through the conserved F or W. D genes are given only for firm matches. Some rows have no size entry. The others give once, few or many, or a class for an expanded clone.

>TRBJ1-5|16|NA|TRBV30|TRBD1
TGTGCCTGGAGTGCCACGACAGGGTATAGCAATCAGCCCCAGCATTTT
CAWSATTGYSNQPQHF
>TRBJ2-7|15|NA|TRBV27|NA
TGTGCCAGCAGCCAACAGCGCGACATCTCCTACGAGCAGTACTTC
CASSQQRDISYEQYF
>TRBJ1-1|16|many|TRBV7-8|NA
TGTGCCAGCAGCTCTCCGCTGGGCAGGGAATTCTCTGAAGCTTTCTTT
CASSSPLGREFSEAFF
>TRBJ2-2|16|once|TRBV12-3/TRBV12-4|TRBD2
TGTGCCAGCAGCCATAGCGGGAGGGCCAGGGCCGGGGAGCTGTTTTTT
CASSHSGRARAGELFF
>TRBJ2-5|15|many|TRBV12-3/TRBV12-4|TRBD2
TGTGCCAGCACCCCTAGCGGGGGGGCAAGAGAGACCCAGTACTTC
CASTPSGGARETQYF
>TRBJ1-1|15|few|TRBV30|TRBD1
TGTGCCTGGAGGTTCGGGACAGCTTTGAACACTGAAGCTTTCTTT
CAWRFGTALNTEAFF
>TRBJ2-2|15|NA|TRBV4-1|TRBD2
TGCGCCAGCAGCCGGACTAGCGGGAGCACCGGGGAGCTGTTTTTT
CASSRTSGSTGELFF
>TRBJ1-1|15|NA|TRBV12-3/TRBV12-4|NA
TGTGCCAGCAGTAAAAACAGGGTGGGGAACACTGAAGCTTTCTTT
CASSKNRVGNTEAFF
>TRBJ2-5|13|NA|TRBV4-1|NA
TGCGCCAGCAGCCAAGTAGCTTCGGAGACCCAGTACTTC
CASSQVASETQYF
>TRBJ2-5|16|many|TRBV7-8|TRBD1
TGTGCCAGCCTTCAGTCAGGGGGCTCCCCCCAAGAGACCCAGTACTTC
CASLQSGGSPQETQYF
>TRBJ2-4|17|many|TRBV24-1|NA
TGTGCCACCAGTGAGTGGAGGGTCCCTACTACCAAAAACATTCAGTACTTC
CATSEWRVPTTKNIQYF
>TRBJ2-2|14|many|TRBV12-3/TRBV12-4|TRBD1
TGTGCCAGCAGAAGACAGGGGGCCACCGGGGAGCTGTTTTTT
CASRRQGATGELFF
>TRBJ1-2|11|many|TRBV27|NA
TGTGCCAGTCGGGACGATTACGGCTACACCTTC
CASRDDYGYTF
>TRBJ1-2|17|NA|TRBV4-2|TRBD1
TGTGCCAGCAGCCAAGAATTGCAGGGGGCGGGAGGGTATGGCTACACCTTC
CASSQELQGAGGYGYTF
>TRBJ1-6|15|few|TRBV2|NA
TGTGCCAGCAGTATTCAAGGGAAGGATAATTCACCCCTCCACTTT
CASSIQGKDNSPLHF
>TRBJ1-1|14|few|TRBV5-1|NA
TGCGCCAGCAGCTTAATAACACGAAACACTGAAGCTTTCTTT
CASSLITRNTEAFF
>TRBJ2-7|16|many|TRBV27|NA
TGTGCCAGCACCCGCTGGGTTGGGGACGGCTCCTACGAGCAGTACTTC
CASTRWVGDGSYEQYF
>TRBJ2-7|15|many|TRBV28|NA
TGTGCCAGCAGCTGGACTGCTTTGGGGTCGTGGGAGCAGTACTTC
CASSWTALGSWEQYF
>TRBJ2-7|15|many|TRBV20-1|TRBD1
TGCAGTGTTAGGATAACAGGGGGATCCCCTTACGAGCAGTACTTC
CSVRITGGSPYEQYF
>TRBJ2-7|13|many|TRBV12-3/TRBV12-4|NA
TGTGCCAGCAGTTTAGAGTGGGCAGATGAGCAGTACTTC
CASSLEWADEQYF
>TRBJ1-1|15|NA|TRBV4-2|TRBD1
TGTGCCAGCAGCCACACACAGGGGTTGATGACTGAAGCTTTCTTT
CASSHTQGLMTEAFF
>TRBJ2-7|16|NA|TRBV11-2|NA
TGTGCCAGCAGCTGGAGAGGATTGACAGCTGGGAGGGAGCAGTACTTC
CASSWRGLTAGREQYF
>TRBJ2-7|11|once|TRBV7-2|NA
TGTGCCAGCAGCTTAGCTGTGCAGCAGTACTTC
CASSLAVQQYF
>TRBJ2-7|13|few|TRBV20-1|NA
TGCAGTGCTAGGGTGGACTCATCCTACGAGCAGTACTTC
CSARVDSSYEQYF
>TRBJ2-5|16|few|TRBV7-9|TRBD2
TGTGCCAGCAGCCCCCACCGTAGCGGGGGGAAAGAGACCCAGTACTTC
CASSPHRSGGKETQYF
>TRBJ2-2|15|many|TRBV5-1|NA
TGCGCCAGCAGCTTGCGCCCCGCGGACACCGGGGAGCTGTTTTTT
CASSLRPADTGELFF
>TRBJ2-2|15|few|TRBV12-3/TRBV12-4|NA
TGTGCCAGCAGTTTTAGGCAGGGAAGCACCGGGGAGCTGTTTTTT
CASSFRQGSTGELFF
>TRBJ2-2|15|many|TRBV5-1|NA
TGCGCCAGCAGCTTGGACAGGCCGAACACCGGGGAGCTGTTTTTT
CASSLDRPNTGELFF
>TRBJ1-2|15|few|TRBV4-1|NA
TGCGCCAGCAGCCAAGAATTACAGGGCTACGGCGGCTACACCTTC
CASSQELQGYGGYTF
>TRBJ2-5|17|many|TRBV7-2|TRBD2
TGTGCCAGCAGCCTCCAGGGACTAGCGGGGGGGCGAGAGACCCAGTACTTC
CASSLQGLAGGRETQYF
>TRBJ1-2|14|NA|TRBV12-3/TRBV12-4|TRBD1
TGTGCCAGCAGTTTAATGGGACAGGCTCATGGCTACACCTTC
CASSLMGQAHGYTF
>TRBJ2-7|14|NA|TRBV10-3|NA
TGTGCCATCAGGCTCACGGGATCCACCTACGAGCAGTACTTC
CAIRLTGSTYEQYF
>TRBJ2-7|14|many|TRBV10-3|NA
TGTGCCATCAGTGAAGAGGACTACTCCTACGAGCAGTACTTC
CAISEEDYSYEQYF
>TRBJ2-4|16|many|TRBV6-2/TRBV6-3|NA
TGTGCCAGCAGTTACCGCGGACATCAGGCCAAAAACATTCAGTACTTC
CASSYRGHQAKNIQYF
>TRBJ2-2|15|NA|TRBV3-1|NA
TGTGCCAGCAGCCAATTTCCAGCGAAAGTGGAGGAGCTGTTTTTT
CASSQFPAKVEELFF
>TRBJ1-1|13|NA|TRBV5-1|NA
TGCGCCAGCAGCTCGCCACCACACCGTGAAGCTTTCTTT
CASSSPPHREAFF